The T cell receptor (beta chain) described here comes from a study of shared clonotypes between healthy human individuals. Overall study findings and caveats: Naive subsets typically showed greater estimated richness than memory subsets.

Germline loops: CDR1 ENHRY, CDR2 SYGVKD. This CDR3 is 12 amino acids long. The V and J ends lost 4 bases and 2 bases respectively, with 4 bases between them. This clone was seen once. Its target is unknown. The same CDR3 also results from other DNA sequences found in this sample. The table came from immunoSEQ multiplex PCR; TCRdb's copy has only in-frame clones and leaves some out. The sample lists about a million clones; roughly 80% were seen once. This chain links TRBV10-3 with TRBJ2-3; D is unclear. Sequenced sample: memory CD4+ T cells from PBMCs. The subset: CD45RA-negative fraction. This receptor was identified in a young man in good health. Some clones in this sample may be carry-over from other donors' samples. CDR3 nucleotides: TGTGCCATCAGTGGAACCACAGATACGCAGTATTTT. It encodes CAISGTTDTQYF.